The clone carrying this T cell receptor beta chain was seen a few times. The antigen is unknown. This CDR3 region has 16 residues. V trimming: 0 bases; J trimming: 2 bases; junction bases outside the gene matches: 1. Per the germline V gene, CDR1 is MNHNS and CDR2 is SASEGT. The sample comes from a study of cytomegalovirus exposure and HLA in healthy donors. Study outcomes and limitations: According to the study, 150 to 200 TCR beta chains were cytomegalovirus-associated.

PCR amplification relied on 60 Vbeta primers (plus 13 Jbeta primers). The method was immunoSEQ multiplex PCR; TCRdb's version includes in-frame clones alone and lacks a portion of them. Of about 140,000 clones in the sample, 70% were seen once. The receptor was derived from a woman in her twenties or thirties in good health and CMV-seronegative. The gene calls are TRBV6-1 and TRBJ2-3; 11 bases are a match to TRBD2. Sequenced: PBMCs. The CDR3 is CASSEAGLAATDTQYF. The CDR3 DNA is TGTGCCAGCAGTGAAGCGGGACTAGCGGCCACAGATACGCAGTATTTT.